A selection of T cell receptor beta chains follows, all from one sample in a study of blood T cell repertoires in COVID-19. Data came from immunoSEQ multiplex PCR; TCRdb stores just in-frame clones and leaves some out. In the table there are tens of thousands of clones, 85% to 90% of which are singletons. The sample was peripheral blood. All receptors derive from a woman of 80 years or more in a cohort sampled during active or convalescent COVID-19. Both conserved end residues are part of each CDR3. The D gene is left open where the match is weak. For some rows the clone size is stated as once, few or many, or as a class when expanded; others skip it.

j_call v_call clone_size d_call cdr3_aa cdr3_nt
TRBJ2-7 TRBV5-6 once NA CASSSRQVFSYEQYF TGTGCCAGCAGCTCCCGACAGGTATTCTCCTACGAGCAGTACTTC
TRBJ2-1 TRBV5-1 few TRBD2 CASRDLAGYYNEQFF TGCGCCAGCAGGGACCTAGCGGGATATTACAATGAGCAGTTCTTC
TRBJ1-1 TRBV9 NA NA CASSETGRTEAFF TGTGCCAGCAGCGAAACAGGGAGAACTGAAGCTTTCTTT
TRBJ2-3 TRBV29-1 NA TRBD1 CSAGTGGPDTQYF TGCAGCGCCGGGACAGGGGGCCCAGATACGCAGTATTTT
TRBJ2-1 TRBV3-1/TRBV3-2 NA NA CASTRAGEVYNEQFF TGTGCCAGCACCCGGGCGGGCGAGGTGTACAATGAGCAGTTCTTC
TRBJ2-3 TRBV6-1 NA NA CASSAMTGTSTDTQYF TGTGCCAGCAGTGCGATGACAGGGACTAGCACAGATACGCAGTATTTT
TRBJ1-3 TRBV9 NA NA CASSANSGSSLGNTIYF TGTGCCAGCAGCGCCAACTCAGGGTCGTCCCTTGGAAACACCATATATTTT
TRBJ2-2 TRBV7-3 NA NA CASSGTPNTGELFF TGTGCCAGCAGCGGGACTCCGAACACCGGGGAGCTGTTTTTT
TRBJ1-2 TRBV10-2 NA NA CASSERGGDGYTF TGCGCCAGCAGTGAACGCGGGGGAGATGGCTACACCTTC
TRBJ2-3 TRBV6-5 NA TRBD2 CASSYVAGGQDTQYF TGTGCCAGCAGTTACGTGGCGGGAGGACAGGATACGCAGTATTTT
TRBJ2-3 TRBV28 NA NA CASSPLMASVRYTQYF TGTGCCAGCAGTCCCCTAATGGCATCCGTCAGGTATACGCAGTATTTT
TRBJ2-3 TRBV24-1 NA NA CAPTQRITDTQYF TGTGCACCTACTCAGCGGATCACAGATACGCAGTATTTT
TRBJ1-4 TRBV11-3 NA NA CASKRSTNEKLFF TGTGCCAGCAAGAGGTCAACCAATGAAAAACTGTTTTTT
TRBJ1-2 TRBV12-3/TRBV12-4 once NA CASSLDRSSYTF TGTGCCAGCAGTTTAGACAGGTCGAGCTACACCTTC
TRBJ2-5 TRBV29-1 NA TRBD2 CSGTTSPETQYF TGCAGCGGTACGACTAGCCCAGAGACCCAGTACTTC
TRBJ1-1 TRBV7-3 NA TRBD1 CASSLTLAGGNTEAFF TGTGCCAGCAGCTTAACGTTAGCAGGGGGGAACACTGAAGCTTTCTTT
TRBJ2-2 TRBV19 medium-sized TRBD2 CASSQPGLAGGTTGELFF TGTGCCAGTAGTCAGCCGGGACTAGCGGGAGGTACAACCGGGGAGCTGTTTTTT
TRBJ2-7 TRBV3-1/TRBV3-2 NA TRBD2 CASSQLAGVEEQYF TGTGCCAGCAGCCAACTAGCGGGAGTGGAGGAGCAGTACTTC
TRBJ1-3 TRBV6-2/TRBV6-3 NA TRBD1 CASSSQGTYGNTIYF TGTGCCAGCAGCTCACAGGGGACGTACGGAAACACCATATATTTT
TRBJ1-5 TRBV19 NA NA CATNFPPQGGHF TGTGCCACCAACTTCCCACCCCAGGGTGGGCATTTT
TRBJ2-7 TRBV20-1 NA NA CSARVSLEQYF TGCAGTGCTAGGGTTAGTCTCGAGCAGTACTTC
TRBJ2-1 TRBV7-9 once TRBD1 CASSLQQGVGNEQFF TGTGCCAGCAGCTTACAACAGGGGGTTGGGAATGAGCAGTTCTTC
TRBJ1-2 TRBV5-6 NA NA CASSLYSYSPHYGYTF TGTGCCAGCAGCCTATACAGTTACTCCCCACACTATGGCTACACCTTC
TRBJ1-2 TRBV4-1 NA NA CASSRQQDYGYTF TGCGCCAGCAGTCGACAGCAGGACTATGGCTACACCTTC
TRBJ2-7 TRBV11-2 NA TRBD2 CASSLDPGEGPYEQYF TGTGCCAGCAGCTTAGACCCGGGGGAGGGTCCCTACGAGCAGTACTTC
TRBJ2-1 TRBV24-1 NA NA CATSEDGRGSYNEQFF TGTGCCACCAGTGAGGACGGGAGAGGTTCCTACAATGAGCAGTTCTTC
TRBJ2-2 TRBV19 NA NA CASSQRGIAGELFF TGTGCCAGTAGCCAGAGGGGGATAGCCGGGGAGCTGTTTTTT
TRBJ1-2 TRBV18 NA NA CASSGRRDGYTF TGTGCCAGCTCAGGGAGGCGGGACGGCTACACCTTC
TRBJ1-5 TRBV6-5 few NA CASRQNREINQPQHF TGTGCCAGCAGACAAAACAGGGAAATCAATCAGCCCCAGCATTTT
TRBJ2-3 TRBV7-9 NA NA CASSLNVAGGTDTQYF TGTGCCAGCAGCTTAAATGTGGCAGGGGGCACAGATACGCAGTATTTT
TRBJ2-1 TRBV5-6 many TRBD1 CASSSGQGRITYNEQFF TGTGCCAGCAGCTCCGGACAGGGCCGTATTACCTACAATGAGCAGTTCTTC
TRBJ1-1 TRBV9 NA NA CASSPHTNTEAFF TGTGCCAGCAGCCCCCACACGAACACTGAAGCTTTCTTT
TRBJ1-4 TRBV18 once TRBD1 CASSRGTGTVNEKLFF TGTGCCAGCTCACGCGGAACCGGGACAGTTAATGAAAAACTGTTTTTT
TRBJ2-5 TRBV27 NA NA CASSWVGRETQYF TGTGCCAGCAGCTGGGTAGGGAGGGAGACCCAGTACTTC
TRBJ2-5 TRBV27 NA TRBD1 CASSLGTGPRTQYF TGTGCCAGCAGTTTAGGGACAGGGCCCAGGACCCAGTACTTC
TRBJ2-7 TRBV3-1/TRBV3-2 NA TRBD2 CASSEGLAGASYEQYF TGTGCCAGCAGCGAAGGACTAGCGGGAGCCTCCTACGAGCAGTACTTC
TRBJ2-3 TRBV5-1 NA NA CASSPTSGTDTQYF TGCGCCAGCAGCCCCACTAGTGGTACAGATACGCAGTATTTT
TRBJ2-1 TRBV6-1 NA NA CASSEPLQGHEQFF TGTGCCAGCAGTGAACCACTACAGGGCCATGAGCAGTTCTTC
TRBJ2-2 TRBV3-1/TRBV3-2 NA TRBD1 CASSQVQGAFTGELFF TGTGCCAGCAGCCAAGTTCAGGGGGCGTTCACCGGGGAGCTGTTTTTT
TRBJ1-1 TRBV7-9 NA NA CASSLGGTGNTEAFF TGTGCCAGCAGCCTAGGCGGGACGGGGAACACTGAAGCTTTCTTT
TRBJ1-2 TRBV29-1 once NA CSIGGGLNYGYTF TGCAGCATCGGGGGGGGATTAAACTATGGCTACACCTTC
TRBJ2-1 TRBV5-1 NA NA CASSLDRSYNEQFF TGCGCCAGCAGCTTGGACAGATCCTACAATGAGCAGTTCTTC
TRBJ2-2 TRBV6-6 NA TRBD1 CASRRMGQENTGELFF TGTGCCAGCAGACGTATGGGACAGGAGAACACCGGGGAGCTGTTTTTT
TRBJ1-1 TRBV5-4 few TRBD1 CASSLGQGGPRGEAFF TGTGCCAGCAGCTTGGGCCAGGGGGGCCCGAGGGGTGAAGCTTTCTTT
TRBJ2-5 TRBV7-2 large TRBD2 CASSLLGRDETQYF TGTGCCAGCAGCTTACTAGGGAGGGATGAGACCCAGTACTTC